This T cell receptor (beta chain) was documented in a study of radiotherapy plus CTLA-4 blockade in lung cancer. In the study overall: Among enrolled patients, 15% to 20% responded and roughly 31% achieved disease control.

Chemo-refractory metastatic non-small-cell lung cancer patients underwent focal radiation alongside CTLA-4 blockade with ipilimumab. Libraries were prepared by immunoSEQ multiplex PCR; TCRdb keeps only in-frame clonotypes and omits some of them. The table has around 45,000 clones, roughly 64% seen once. Concerning this clone itself: Its target is unknown.

Broader study findings: An expansion of tumor-derived TCR clones occurred in blood after radiotherapy plus ipilimumab.

V lost 5 bases, J lost 5 bases, and 8 bases stayed unmatched. The germline gives CDR1 SEHNR, CDR2 FQNEAQ (reference sequence). This CDR3 is built from 14 residues. The receptor was derived from a human donor with non-small cell lung cancer who had a partial response to radiotherapy plus ipilimumab. The V and J genes are TRBV7-9 and TRBJ1-1; 7 nucleotides line up with TRBD1. The sample consisted of peripheral blood, taken from a patient treated with radiotherapy plus ipilimumab. The DNA for the CDR3 is TGTGCCAGCAGCCGCCTTATCAGGGGGACTGAAGCTTTCTTT. Protein sequence: CASSRLIRGTEAFF.